This T cell receptor beta chain emerged from a study of T cell repertoires in cytomegalovirus infection. The wider study: TCR beta signatures that were public indicated CMV infection and matching HLA type. Overall study findings and caveats: CMV-specific TCR beta clonotypes restricted by HLA-C dominated the ex vivo response. Based on cumulative public TCR beta family frequency, carriers of CMV plus the relevant HLA were identified.

V gave up 5 bases and J gave up 6 bases; unmatched junction bases: 7. This CDR3 region has 13 residues. The germline V gene has CDR1 SGHRS and CDR2 YFSETQ. Of note for this clonotype: Its antigen remains unknown. This clone may be a read error of a much larger clone one base away.

Each CDR3 protein is one row after TCRdb ran MiXCR on the reads. The data show some 700,000 distinct CDR3 sequences, with roughly a third seen just once and 2.5% to 3.5% held by the top ten. J is TRBJ2-7 and V is TRBV5-1; 8 bases are shared with TRBD2. The sequenced material came from PBMCs. This clonotype originated in a human donor in good health (CMV status not recorded). Some clones in this sample may be carry-over from other donors' samples. The CDR3, as DNA: TGCGCCAGCAGTGGGGGACTAGTCTGCGAGCAGTACTTC. Translated, it gives CASSGGLVCEQYF.